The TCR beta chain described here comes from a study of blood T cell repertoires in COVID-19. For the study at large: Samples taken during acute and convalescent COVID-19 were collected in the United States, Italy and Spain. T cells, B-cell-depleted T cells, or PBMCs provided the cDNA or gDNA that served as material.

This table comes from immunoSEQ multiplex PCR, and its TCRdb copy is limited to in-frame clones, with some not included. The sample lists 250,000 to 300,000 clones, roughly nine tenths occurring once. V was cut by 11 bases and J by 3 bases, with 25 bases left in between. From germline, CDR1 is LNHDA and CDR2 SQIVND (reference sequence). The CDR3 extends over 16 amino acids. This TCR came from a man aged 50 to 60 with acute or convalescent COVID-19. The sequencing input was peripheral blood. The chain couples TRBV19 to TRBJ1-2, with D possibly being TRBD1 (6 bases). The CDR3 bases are TGTGCCGCACGACCTGGGGGCGGAACGCGATACTATGGCTACACCTTC. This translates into CAARPGGGTRYYGYTF.